These 24 T cell receptor beta chains share one sample of origin, sequenced in a study of shared clonotypes between healthy human individuals. Here immunoSEQ multiplex PCR was the method, and the copy in TCRdb shows in-frame clones only, minus some. Here the sample spans a few million clones, just over 90% being singletons. The sample was naive CD4+ T cells from PBMCs. Noted subset: CD45RA+ positively selected. The receptor set was obtained from a young man in good health. Some clones in this sample may be carry-over from other donors' samples.

V is TRBV30 and J is TRBJ2-7; TRBD1 might be the D (6 bases). Trimming took 7 bases from V and 0 from J, leaving 19 bases between them. The CDR3 covers 15 residues. Germline V gene data show CDR1 as GTSNPN and CDR2 as SVGIG (reference sequence). CDR3 amino acids: CALNRGKVSSYEQYF. CDR3 in DNA: TGTGCCTTAAATAGGGGGAAAGTGAGCTCCTACGAGCAGTACTTC.

This sequence joins TRBV29-1 and TRBJ1-2; D is possibly TRBD1 (5 bases). There are 11 residues in the CDR3. The V end lost 6 bases, the J end lost 7 bases, and 12 bases lay between the germline ends. Germline CDR1 reads SQVTM; CDR2 reads ANQGSEA. CDR3 protein: CSVGTVGGYTF. CDR3 in DNA: TGCAGCGTGGGGACTGTGGGTGGCTACACCTTC.

In the case of this clone: The same CDR3 arises from other DNA sequences in this sample as well. This chain joins TRBV15 and TRBJ1-1, with 8 bases fitting TRBD1. The germline V gene encodes CDR1 LNHNV and CDR2 YYDKDF (reference sequence). The CDR3 is 15 residues long. Losses at the gene ends were 1 base for V and 4 bases for J; bases not matched to a gene: 5. This CDR3 reads CATSRGGTGATEAFF. For the CDR3, the DNA is TGTGCCACCAGCAGAGGTGGGACAGGAGCCACTGAAGCTTTCTTT.

The chain links TRBV30 to TRBJ2-7; no firm D call. The CDR3 runs to 14 residues. Germline V gives CDR1 GTSNPN, CDR2 SVGIG (reference sequence). V gave up 3 bases and J gave up 3 bases, with 15 bases separating them. The DNA of the CDR3 is TGTGCCTGGAGGATTCCGGACCGGTTCTACGAGCAGTACTTC. Translated, it gives CAWRIPDRFYEQYF.

This chain joins TRBV5-1 and TRBJ1-3, with D hard to call. The CDR3 is made up of 15 amino acids. Germline CDR1 SGHRS, CDR2 YFSETQ. Trimming left V 4 bases short and J 0 bases short, with 11 bases between. This CDR3 is CASSPVMGSGNTIYF. CDR3 sequence (DNA): TGCGCCAGCAGCCCGGTTATGGGCTCTGGAAACACCATATATTTT.

The chain joins TRBV9 to TRBJ2-6; 7 bases line up with TRBD1. The CDR3 has 20 residues. The V gene's germline CDR1 is SGDLS and CDR2 YYNGEE. Trimming at V came to 5 bases and at J to 0 bases, leaving 17 bases not matched to a gene. CDR3: CASRDGAGGFPSSGANVLTF. CDR3 coding DNA: TGTGCCAGCAGGGACGGGGCAGGGGGTTTTCCAAGCTCTGGGGCCAACGTCCTGACTTTC.

For the CDR3, the DNA is TGTGCCAGCAGTAGACAGGGGAGAAGTGGCACTGAAGCTTTCTTT. Amino acids: CASSRQGRSGTEAFF. The rearrangement joins TRBV6-5 to TRBJ1-1; TRBD1 aligns across 8 bases. CDR1 and CDR2 (germline): MNHEY, SVGAGI. The trim removed 5 bases at V and 4 bases at J, leaving 9 bases unmatched. This CDR3 spans 15 amino acids.

As concerns this clone: Other nucleotide sequences in the sample specify the same CDR3. The CDR3 region is CASSPGGANYGYTF. CDR3 bases: TGTGCCAGCAGCCCGGGGGGAGCTAACTATGGCTACACCTTC. This chain joins TRBV28 and TRBJ1-2; D might be TRBD1 (5 bases). From germline, CDR1 is MDHEN and CDR2 SYDVKM. V shed 6 bases and J shed 0 bases, with 11 bases lying between them. The length of the CDR3 is 14 residues.

The chain couples TRBV19 to TRBJ2-2; unclear D gene. The germline V gene encodes CDR1 LNHDA and CDR2 SQIVND (reference sequence). The V end lost 6 bases, the J end lost 4 bases, and 12 bases lay between the germline ends. The CDR3 has 14 residues. The DNA of the CDR3 is TGTGCCAGTAGCTCCATTGCGGTCACCGGGGAGCTGTTTTTT. It encodes CASSSIAVTGELFF.

This CDR3 reads CASSLRGSVSGANVLTF. DNA for the CDR3: TGCGCCAGCAGCTTGAGGGGATCCGTCTCTGGGGCCAACGTCCTGACTTTC. V usage is TRBV5-1 and J usage is TRBJ2-6; D may be TRBD1 (5 bases). The CDR3 consists of 17 residues. V lost 1 base, J lost 0 bases, and 11 bases lay in between. Germline CDR1 is SGHRS and CDR2 is YFSETQ.

The genes are TRBV7-9 and TRBJ2-5; a possible D gene is TRBD2 (6 bases). CDR1 is SEHNR, CDR2 FQNEAQ, per germline (reference sequence). The ends were cut back, 1 base at V and 5 bases at J, with 20 bases in the middle. CDR3 size: 17 residues. CDR3 sequence: CASSLGPRGTRGETQYF. Here the CDR3 DNA reads TGTGCCAGCAGCTTAGGGCCCCGGGGAACTCGGGGGGAGACCCAGTACTTC.

On this clone itself: The same CDR3 can be traced to other DNA sequences in this sample. This CDR3 is CASRTSGRSSYEQYF. CDR3 in DNA: TGTGCCAGCAGAACTAGCGGGAGGAGCTCCTACGAGCAGTACTTC. The chain uses TRBV28 and TRBJ2-7, with 12 bases identical to TRBD2. Trimming removed 6 bases from V and 0 bases from J; junction bases left unmatched: 3. The length of the CDR3 is 15 residues. Germline V gives CDR1 MDHEN, CDR2 SYDVKM. Using reference TRBV28 and TRBJ2-7 for the parts outside the CDR3, the full variable domain is DVKVTQSSRYLVKRTGEKVFLECVQDMDHENMFWYRQDPGLGLRLIYFSYDVKMKEKGDIPEGYSVSREKKERFSLILESASTNQTSMYLCASRTSGRSSYEQYFGPGTRLTVT.

Points on this clone: The same CDR3 is also encoded by other DNA sequences in this sample. The chain has TRBV19 and TRBJ1-1; no reliable D call. V was clipped by 3 bases and J by 2 bases, with 7 bases between them. The CDR3 length is 13 residues. Germline V gives CDR1 LNHDA, CDR2 SQIVND (reference sequence). The CDR3: CASSILENTEAFF. CDR3 sequence (DNA): TGTGCCAGTAGTATCCTGGAAAACACTGAAGCTTTCTTT.

This chain uses TRBV10-1 with TRBJ1-1; D is unclear. Germline V lookup: CDR1 WNHNN, CDR2 SYGVQD (reference sequence). The V gene lost 6 bases and the J gene lost 3 bases, with 11 bases spanning the gap. CDR3 length: 13 amino acids. The CDR3 sequence is CASRDGFYTEAFF. The CDR3 DNA is TGCGCCAGCAGGGACGGCTTTTACACTGAAGCTTTCTTT.

This clone was observed once. V and J are TRBV5-4 and TRBJ1-1, with a tentative D call TRBD1 (5 bases). The CDR3 extends over 15 amino acids. Germline CDR1 SGHNT, CDR2 YYREEE (reference sequence). Trimming took 4 bases from V and 1 from J, leaving 14 bases between them. CDR3 DNA: TGTGCCAGCAGCCGACCCGCCGGACAGAACACTGAAGCTTTCTTT. Its translation is CASSRPAGQNTEAFF.

The chain couples TRBV7-2 to TRBJ1-5; 8 nucleotides line up with TRBD1. The germline V gene has CDR1 SGHTA and CDR2 FQGNSA. V shed 3 bases, J shed 3 bases, and the junction held 4 bases outside the gene matches. CDR3 length equals 15 residues. The CDR3 nucleotides read TGTGCCAGCAGCTTGGACAGGGCGAACAATCAGCCCCAGCATTTT. This gives the protein CASSLDRANNQPQHF.

The chain recombines TRBV6-5 with TRBJ2-5; D unclear. V lost 2 bases to trimming and J lost 5 bases, with 6 bases between them. Germline V gene sequence: CDR1 MNHEY, CDR2 SVGAGI. The CDR3 extends over 12 amino acids. CDR3 sequence reads: CASSYGFETQYF. CDR3 bases: TGTGCCAGCAGTTACGGATTCGAGACCCAGTACTTC.

The chain employs TRBV7-9 and TRBJ2-1; 8 bases agree with TRBD2. J lost 9 bases, V lost 2 bases, and 9 bases had no gene match. This CDR3 is built from 15 residues. Per germline, CDR1 SEHNR and CDR2 FQNEAQ (reference sequence). The CDR3 loop reads CASSLTAGVVGEQFF. CDR3 bases: TGTGCCAGCAGCTTAACAGCGGGAGTGGTGGGTGAGCAGTTCTTC.

The chain joins TRBV27 to TRBJ1-5; D remains ambiguous. Trimming pared 8 bases from V and 4 bases from J, leaving 9 bases between. Germline V gene data show CDR1 as MNHEY and CDR2 as SMNVEV (reference sequence). The CDR3 consists of 12 residues. CDR3 sequence reads: CASSERNQPQHF. CDR3 sequence (DNA): TGTGCCAGCTCGGAACGTAATCAGCCCCAGCATTTT.

Only one count was recorded for this clone. The chain recombines TRBV9 with TRBJ1-4, with TRBD1 identical over 8 bases. The CDR3 has 16 residues. Germline trimming cut 3 bases from V and 10 bases from J; bases unmatched to any gene: 14. Germline-derived CDR1 and CDR2 are SGDLS and YYNGEE. The chain's CDR3 is CASSGGSQGAVGKLFF. The CDR3 region has the DNA TGTGCCAGCAGCGGAGGTTCCCAGGGGGCGGTCGGAAAACTGTTTTTT.

The chain employs TRBV4-3 and TRBJ2-3; D uncertain. Per germline, CDR1 LGHNA and CDR2 YSLEER. This CDR3 spans 14 amino acids. Trimming left V 3 bases short and J 4 bases short, with 11 bases between. The CDR3 loop is CASSQALYPDTQYF. The CDR3 DNA sequence: TGCGCCAGCAGCCAGGCCCTATATCCAGATACGCAGTATTTT.

About this clone: Distinct nucleotide sequences in the sample also encode this CDR3. The V gene is TRBV18, the J gene TRBJ1-2; D is possibly TRBD1 (5 bases). Per the germline V gene, CDR1 is KGHSH and CDR2 is LQKENI. Trimming took off 3 bases at V and 5 bases at J, with 10 bases between the two ends. The CDR3 totals 13 residues. CDR3 in amino acids: CASSPGGGYGYTF. In DNA, the CDR3 is TGTGCCAGCTCACCCGGGGGTGGATATGGCTACACCTTC.

The chain has TRBV5-1 and TRBJ2-7, with TRBD1 matching 10 bases. V shed 7 bases and J 1 base; nucleotides not matched to a gene: 11. The V gene's germline CDR1 is SGHRS and CDR2 YFSETQ. The CDR3 is 16 residues long. The CDR3 bases are TGCGCCAGCTCTCGACAGGGGGCCAGCCTATCCTACGAGCAGTACTTC. Translation gives CASSRQGASLSYEQYF.

The chain has TRBV28 and TRBJ2-7; D may correspond to TRBD1 or TRBD2 (5 bases each). V was trimmed by 3 bases and J by 0 bases, leaving 12 bases between them. This CDR3 is 15 amino acids long. The germline gives CDR1 MDHEN, CDR2 SYDVKM. The CDR3 DNA reads as TGTGCCAGCAGTTTTCCCGGGACGGTCTCCTACGAGCAGTACTTC. Its protein is CASSFPGTVSYEQYF.